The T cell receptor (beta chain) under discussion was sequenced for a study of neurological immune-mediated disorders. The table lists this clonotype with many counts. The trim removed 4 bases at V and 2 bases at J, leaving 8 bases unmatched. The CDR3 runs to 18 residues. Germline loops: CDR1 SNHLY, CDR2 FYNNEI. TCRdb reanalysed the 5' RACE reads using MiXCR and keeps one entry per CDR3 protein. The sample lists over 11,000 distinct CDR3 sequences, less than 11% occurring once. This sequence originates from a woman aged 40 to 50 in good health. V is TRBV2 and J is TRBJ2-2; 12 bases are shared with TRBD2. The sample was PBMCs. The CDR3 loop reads CASSVFAGLAGNTGELFF. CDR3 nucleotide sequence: TGTGCCAGCAGTGTCTTTGCGGGACTAGCGGGTAACACCGGGGAGCTGTTTTTT.